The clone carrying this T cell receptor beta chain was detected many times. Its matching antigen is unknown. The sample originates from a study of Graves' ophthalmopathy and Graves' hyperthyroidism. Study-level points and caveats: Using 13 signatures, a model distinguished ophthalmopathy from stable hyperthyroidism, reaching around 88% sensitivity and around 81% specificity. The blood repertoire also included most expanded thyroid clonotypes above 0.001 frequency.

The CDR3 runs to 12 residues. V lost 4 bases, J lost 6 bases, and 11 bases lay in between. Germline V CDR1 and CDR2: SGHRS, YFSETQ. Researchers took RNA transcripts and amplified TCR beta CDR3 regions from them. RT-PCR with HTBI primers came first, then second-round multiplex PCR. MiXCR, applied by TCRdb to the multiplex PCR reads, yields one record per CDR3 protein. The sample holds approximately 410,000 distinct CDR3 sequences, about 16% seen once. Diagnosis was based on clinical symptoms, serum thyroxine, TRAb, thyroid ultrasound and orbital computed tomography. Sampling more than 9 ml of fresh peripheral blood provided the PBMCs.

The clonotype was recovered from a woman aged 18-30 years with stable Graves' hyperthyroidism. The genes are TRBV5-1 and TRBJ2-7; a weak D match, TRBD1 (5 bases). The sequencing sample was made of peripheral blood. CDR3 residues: CASSADTVEQYF. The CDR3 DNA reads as TGCGCCAGCAGCGCGGACACCGTCGAGCAGTACTTC.